This T cell receptor beta chain was documented in a study of blood T cell repertoires in COVID-19. How the authors handled the data: From reference gene primer amplification, estimates of nucleated cell counts were derived. Measured with immunoSEQ multiplex PCR; TCRdb has only the in-frame clones, and not every one. The V and J calls and clone size are taken from that table; D and trimming were inferred from the DNA. This sample has about 110,000 clones, with roughly 88% found just once. Sequencing used peripheral blood. This sequence originates from a human donor in a cohort sampled during active COVID-19.

CDR3 in DNA: TGTGCCAGCAGCGTAGAGGACGGCGGGAGCTATGGCTACACCTTC. Protein: CASSVEDGGSYGYTF. The rearrangement uses TRBV9 and TRBJ1-2; no clear D. Germline CDR1 and CDR2: SGDLS and YYNGEE. This CDR3 has 15 residues. V lost 0 bases, J lost 4 bases, and 13 bases lay in between.